The next 26 T cell receptor beta chains were all read from a single sample in a study of cytomegalovirus exposure and HLA in healthy donors. PCR used 60 Vbeta primers and 13 Jbeta primers. Data came from immunoSEQ multiplex PCR; TCRdb stores just in-frame clones and leaves some out. The table shows 120,000 or so clones, with 83% occurring only once. Sequenced material: PBMCs. These receptors originate from a woman aged 40-49 years in good health and CMV-seropositive.

The J gene is TRBJ2-1, the V gene TRBV6-4; TRBD2 agrees at 8 bases. The CDR3 has 15 residues. The V and J ends lost 4 bases and 1 base, in that order; junction bases with no gene match: 3. Germline lookup yields CDR1 MRHNA and CDR2 SNTAGT. The CDR3 sequence: CASSGVAGSYNEQFF. The CDR3 DNA is TGTGCCAGCAGTGGGGTAGCGGGGTCCTACAATGAGCAGTTCTTC.

This chain uses TRBV9 with TRBJ2-1; unclear D gene. The CDR3 is 14 amino acids. V gave up 3 bases and J gave up 6 bases, with 13 bases separating them. Germline CDR1 and CDR2: SGDLS and YYNGEE. Here the CDR3 reads CASSAGTKSNEQFF. In DNA, the CDR3 is TGTGCCAGCAGCGCGGGTACGAAGAGCAATGAGCAGTTCTTC.

The chain has TRBV5-1 and TRBJ1-2, with 12 bases lining up with TRBD1. With V trimmed by 5 bases and J by 6 bases, 8 bases remained unmatched. Germline V gene lookup returns CDR1 SGHRS and CDR2 YFSETQ. The CDR3 loop spans 15 amino acids. CDR3 coding DNA: TGCGCCAGCAGGGACCGGGACAGGGGGCTCGATGGCTACACCTTC. This encodes CASRDRDRGLDGYTF.

V and J are TRBV29-1 and TRBJ2-7; weak D call: TRBD2 (5 bases). V shed 4 bases and J shed 2 bases, with 12 bases lying between them. CDR1 is SQVTM and CDR2 is ANQGSEA in the germline V gene. This CDR3 region has 13 residues. The CDR3 loop reads CSVVRSGTYEQYF. In DNA, the CDR3 is TGCAGCGTTGTCAGGTCCGGGACCTACGAGCAGTACTTC.

The gene calls are TRBV7-3 and TRBJ2-2; D ambiguous. CDR1 is SGHTA, CDR2 FQGTGA, per germline. Deletions cut 3 bases from V and 2 bases from J, with 7 bases between. CDR3 length: 14 residues. The chain's CDR3 is CASSLNFNTGELFF. DNA of the CDR3: TGTGCCAGCAGCTTGAACTTTAACACCGGGGAGCTGTTTTTT.

This sequence joins TRBV5-5 and TRBJ2-5; the D is unclear. The J call may be mistaken, given a closer DNA end match to TRBJ2-7. From germline, CDR1 is SGHKS and CDR2 YYEKEE (reference sequence). This CDR3 is built from 13 residues. Here the CDR3 reads CASSSPEVYEQYF. The CDR3, as DNA: TGTGCCAGCAGCTCCCCCGAGGTCTACGAGCAGTACTTC.

The gene calls are TRBV19 and TRBJ1-5; D is undetermined. The CDR3 sequence is 15 residues long. V lost 3 bases and J lost 9, with 18 bases in between. CDR1 is LNHDA, CDR2 SQIVND, per germline (reference sequence). Written as DNA, the CDR3 is TGTGCCAGTAGTATCGAGAGGGTCGGACTGACGCCCCAGCATTTT. Protein product: CASSIERVGLTPQHF.

The chain employs TRBV28 and TRBJ1-1, with TRBD1 matching over 8 bases. V trimming: 2 bases; J trimming: 0 bases; junction bases outside the gene matches: 8. This CDR3 is built from 17 residues. Germline CDR1 reads MDHEN; CDR2 reads SYDVKM. This CDR3 is CASSLGGTGTVNTEAFF. The CDR3 region has the DNA TGTGCCAGCAGTTTAGGGGGGACAGGCACTGTGAACACTGAAGCTTTCTTT.

The chain is built from TRBV27 and TRBJ2-5; TRBD2 aligns across 9 bases. J was trimmed by 2 bases and V by 6 bases; bases with no gene match: 7. Germline V gene data show CDR1 as MNHEY and CDR2 as SMNVEV (reference sequence). The CDR3 is made up of 15 amino acids. CDR3 protein: CASSEVAGEQETQYF. As DNA, the CDR3 is TGTGCCAGCAGCGAAGTAGCGGGAGAGCAAGAGACCCAGTACTTC.

The J gene is TRBJ2-3, the V gene TRBV6-4; 9 nucleotides match TRBD2. The V segment lost 3 bases and the J segment 3 bases; nucleotides outside the gene matches: 4. This CDR3 comprises 15 residues. In germline, CDR1 is MRHNA, CDR2 SNTAGT. The CDR3 spells CASSEEAGGTDTQYF. CDR3 coding DNA: TGTGCCAGCAGTGAGGAAGCGGGAGGTACAGATACGCAGTATTTT.

The chain has TRBV21-1 and TRBJ1-2; TRBD1 is the table's D call and was not checked against the DNA. TRBV21-1 is flagged as a pseudogene. This CDR3 region has 13 residues. The CDR3 sequence is CASVGTENYGYTF. CDR3 in DNA: TGTGCCAGCGTAGGGACAGAGAACTATGGCTACACCTTC.

This clone was seen just once. The chain is built from TRBV30 and TRBJ2-7, with a weak D call TRBD2 (6 bases). Germline loops: CDR1 GTSNPN, CDR2 SVGIG (reference sequence). V lost 4 bases and J 4 bases, leaving 20 bases between the germline ends. This CDR3 region has 15 residues. The CDR3 is CAWTGGLARVYEQYF. The CDR3 DNA is TGTGCCTGGACCGGGGGTCTAGCGAGAGTGTACGAGCAGTACTTC.

This chain joins TRBV12-5 and TRBJ1-1, with unresolved D. The V gene's germline CDR1 is LGHNT and CDR2 FRNRAP. This CDR3 is built from 13 residues. V dropped 3 bases and J dropped 0 bases, with 5 bases sitting between them. The DNA for the CDR3 is TGTGCTAGTGGTTTAACAGTGAACACTGAAGCTTTCTTT. Its protein product is CASGLTVNTEAFF.

This chain uses TRBV5-1 with TRBJ2-7; 8 bases line up with TRBD1. Losses at the gene ends were 5 bases for V and 3 bases for J; bases not matched to a gene: 10. Per the germline V gene, CDR1 is SGHRS and CDR2 is YFSETQ. The CDR3 runs to 15 residues. CDR3 DNA: TGCGCCAGCAGTTCCGGGACAGGAGGCTACTACGAGCAGTACTTC. Amino acids: CASSSGTGGYYEQYF. The whole variable domain, filled in from reference TRBV5-1 and TRBJ2-7, reads KAGVTQTPRYLIKTRGQQVTLSCSPISGHRSVSWYQQTPGQGLQFLFEYFSETQRNKGNFPGRFSGRQFSNSRSEMNVSTLELGDSALYLCASSSGTGGYYEQYFGPGTRLTVT.

The rearrangement joins TRBV30 to TRBJ1-1; tentatively, D is TRBD1 (6 bases). The ends were cut back, 2 bases at V and 2 bases at J, with 18 bases in the middle. Germline V gene lookup returns CDR1 GTSNPN and CDR2 SVGIG (reference sequence). The CDR3 is 16 residues long. The CDR3 loop is CAWSKAEMGHNTEAFF. CDR3 coding DNA: TGTGCCTGGAGTAAAGCCGAAATGGGACACAACACTGAAGCTTTCTTT.

The CDR3 protein is CASSLASGRRETQYF. In nucleotides, the CDR3 is TGTGCCAGCAGCCTAGCTAGCGGGAGACGGGAGACCCAGTACTTC. The V and J genes are TRBV2 and TRBJ2-5; TRBD2 matches at 10 bases. J gave up 5 bases and V 6 bases, and 9 bases lay outside the gene matches. The CDR3 loop spans 15 amino acids. The germline gives CDR1 SNHLY, CDR2 FYNNEI. Variable domain in full (rest from reference TRBV2 and TRBJ2-5): EPEVTQTPSHQVTQMGQEVILRCVPISNHLYFYWYRQILGQKVEFLVSFYNNEISEKSEIFDDQFSVERPDGSNFTLKIRSTKLEDSAMYFCASSLASGRRETQYFGPGTRLLVL.

This clone was observed a handful of times. The rearrangement uses TRBV6-5 and TRBJ2-7, with 7 nucleotides matching TRBD1. The CDR3 sequence is 13 residues long. The trim removed 4 bases at V and 5 bases at J, leaving 5 bases unmatched. Germline V gene lookup returns CDR1 MNHEY and CDR2 SVGAGI. The CDR3 nucleotides are TGTGCCAGCAGTTCCGGCCAGGGGGACGAGCAGTACTTC. Translation: CASSSGQGDEQYF.

The rearrangement uses TRBV27 and TRBJ1-3, with D tentatively TRBD1 (6 bases). The CDR3 is made up of 16 amino acids. Germline V gene sequence: CDR1 MNHEY, CDR2 SMNVEV (reference sequence). Trimming cost V 6 bases and J 1 base, with 16 bases left between them. This CDR3 is CASSPITGRSGNTIYF. CDR3 coding DNA: TGTGCCAGCAGCCCTATAACAGGGCGATCTGGAAACACCATATATTTT.

This chain joins TRBV6-6 and TRBJ1-1; 8 bases match TRBD1. There are 14 residues in the CDR3. Germline V gene lookup returns CDR1 MNHNY and CDR2 SVGAGI (reference sequence). V gave up 6 bases and J gave up 4 bases; unmatched junction bases: 7. The CDR3, as DNA: TGTGCCAGCAGCCTCAGGGGGCTAGGCACTGAAGCTTTCTTT. It is translated as CASSLRGLGTEAFF.

The chain couples TRBV5-1 to TRBJ2-7, with 9 bases fitting TRBD2. Germline loops: CDR1 SGHRS, CDR2 YFSETQ. The CDR3 has 15 amino acids. J was trimmed by 0 bases and V by 4 bases; bases with no gene match: 5. CDR3 region: CASSLTSGSSYEQYF. The CDR3 coding sequence is TGCGCCAGCAGCCTGACTAGCGGAAGCTCCTACGAGCAGTACTTC. The full variable domain, completed using reference TRBV5-1 and TRBJ2-7, is KAGVTQTPRYLIKTRGQQVTLSCSPISGHRSVSWYQQTPGQGLQFLFEYFSETQRNKGNFPGRFSGRQFSNSRSEMNVSTLELGDSALYLCASSLTSGSSYEQYFGPGTRLTVT.

The chain uses TRBV19 and TRBJ2-4; 9 bases align to TRBD1. The CDR3 extends over 14 amino acids. Germline V CDR1 and CDR2: LNHDA, SQIVND (reference sequence). The V segment lost 6 bases and the J segment 7 bases; nucleotides outside the gene matches: 7. The CDR3 region is CASSPGQGKNIQYF. The CDR3 DNA reads as TGTGCCAGTAGCCCGGGACAGGGAAAGAACATTCAGTACTTC.

J is TRBJ2-7 and V is TRBV18; 7 nucleotides align to TRBD2. This CDR3 spans 14 amino acids. Germline V gene lookup returns CDR1 KGHSH and CDR2 LQKENI. Trimming cost V 6 bases and J 2 bases; bases outside gene matches: 7. CDR3 DNA: TGTGCCAGCTCGTCCTCTAGCGGAGCCTACGAGCAGTACTTC. It yields the protein CASSSSSGAYEQYF.

This clone occurred a few times. The gene calls are TRBV7-9 and TRBJ1-1; D is uncertain. Germline V gene data show CDR1 as SEHNR and CDR2 as FQNEAQ (reference sequence). CDR3 length: 13 amino acids. With 0 bases removed from V and 4 bases from J, the gap between germline ends came to 6 bases. CDR3 sequence: CASSLAPSTEAFF. The DNA for the CDR3 is TGTGCCAGCAGCTTAGCACCGAGCACTGAAGCTTTCTTT.

The V gene is TRBV5-1, the J gene TRBJ1-6; D unclear. The V end lost 2 bases, the J end lost 7 bases, and 10 bases lay between the germline ends. Germline-derived CDR1 and CDR2 are SGHRS and YFSETQ. This CDR3 region has 14 residues. For the CDR3, the DNA is TGCGCCAGCAGCTTCCCAGGTGACAATTCACCCCTCCACTTT. Translated, it gives CASSFPGDNSPLHF.

V usage is TRBV7-9 and J usage is TRBJ2-7, with D unclear. This CDR3 has 11 residues. V dropped 5 bases and J dropped 4 bases, with 6 bases sitting between them. Germline CDR1 reads SEHNR; CDR2 reads FQNEAQ (reference sequence). CDR3 residues: CASSRVYEQYF. The DNA of the CDR3 is TGTGCCAGCAGCAGAGTGTACGAGCAGTACTTC.

This rearrangement joins TRBV28 to TRBJ2-3, with D unclear. This CDR3 spans 13 amino acids. From germline, CDR1 is MDHEN and CDR2 SYDVKM. The V end lost 6 bases, the J end lost 0 bases, and 7 bases lay between the germline ends. CDR3 bases: TGTGCCAGCAGCCTTTCTAGCACAGATACGCAGTATTTT. Its translation: CASSLSSTDTQYF.